Listed below are T cell receptor beta chains from one sample, sequenced in a study of T-cell reconstitution after alpha-beta-depleted transplantation in children. MiXCR was run by TCRdb on the PCR reads, yielding one entry per CDR3 protein. The sample has about 160,000 distinct CDR3 sequences, 11% seen once. The sequences come from PBMCs, collected before TCRalphabeta/CD19-depleted stem cell transplant. The source is a boy aged 2 to 10 with acute myeloid leukemia, due to receive a stem cell transplant. CDR3s include the opening cysteine and the closing phenylalanine or tryptophan. The D gene is left open where the match is weak. For some rows the clone size is stated as once, few or many, or as a class when expanded; others skip it.

abundance,d_gene,len,j_gene,v_gene,CDR3nt,CDR3aa
-,TRBD1,17,TRBJ1-6,TRBV20-1,TGCAGTGCTAGAGGCTCCGGGACAGGGGGTAATAATTCACCCCTCCACTTT,CSARGSGTGGNNSPLHF
many,TRBD2,15,TRBJ2-3,TRBV20-1,TGCAGTGCTAGAGATCCGGGACTAGGAAGGAATACGCAGTATTTT,CSARDPGLGRNTQYF
-,TRBD2,16,TRBJ2-3,TRBV29-1,TGCAGCGTGGCCCGGACTAGCGGGAGGCCTCCCGATACGCAGTATTTT,CSVARTSGRPPDTQYF
many,-,17,TRBJ1-5,TRBV15,TGTGCCACCAGCAGAGATTTGGGGAAATTAGGCAATCAGCCCCAGCATTTT,CATSRDLGKLGNQPQHF
many,-,16,TRBJ2-1,TRBV9,TGTGCCAGCAGCGTAGCTCCCGCTAGCTCCTACAATGAGCAGTTCTTC,CASSVAPASSYNEQFF
many,-,13,TRBJ2-1,TRBV4-1,TGCGCCAGCAGCTCGTTTCAGGACAATGAGCAGTTCTTC,CASSSFQDNEQFF
many,-,14,TRBJ2-7,TRBV7-9,TGTGCCAGCAGCTCCCGGGACCAGGGCTACGAGCAGTACTTC,CASSSRDQGYEQYF
many,-,11,TRBJ2-7,TRBV27,TGTGCCAGCACCAACGGGTACGAGCAGTACTTC,CASTNGYEQYF
-,TRBD1,18,TRBJ2-6,TRBV6-1,TGTGCCAGCAGTGTGTCACCGGGACAGGGTGGTGGGGCCAACGTCCTGACTTTC,CASSVSPGQGGGANVLTF
many,-,14,TRBJ2-7,TRBV5-6,TGTGCCAGCAGCTTGGGGACTCTTGACTACGAGCAGTACTTC,CASSLGTLDYEQYF
-,TRBD1,12,TRBJ1-2,TRBV4-1,TGCGCCAGCCAAGGACAGGATTATGGCTACACCTTC,CASQGQDYGYTF
many,-,13,TRBJ1-1,TRBV29-1,TGCAGCGTTTCCCAAACCCGGGACACTGAAGCTTTCTTT,CSVSQTRDTEAFF
many,-,14,TRBJ2-3,TRBV10-1,TGCGCCAGCAGTGATGTGGGGCTCTCAGATACGCAGTATTTT,CASSDVGLSDTQYF
many,-,14,TRBJ1-1,TRBV5-1,TGCGCCAGCAGCTTGCGGGCCACCAACACTGAAGCTTTCTTT,CASSLRATNTEAFF
many,-,15,TRBJ1-2,TRBV10-3,TGTGCCATCAGTGAGTCAGGGGGACCTAACTATGGCTACACCTTC,CAISESGGPNYGYTF
many,TRBD1,15,TRBJ2-5,TRBV11-2,TGTGCCAGCAGCTTGACGACAGGGCCTGGGGAGACCCAGTACTTC,CASSLTTGPGETQYF
many,-,11,TRBJ2-7,TRBV28,TGTGCCAGCGGACCGGGCTACGAGCAGTACTTC,CASGPGYEQYF
many,TRBD1,18,TRBJ2-1,TRBV24-1,TGTGCCACCAGTGATTTAGGAACCGGGACAGGGGTTTACAATGAGCAGTTCTTC,CATSDLGTGTGVYNEQFF